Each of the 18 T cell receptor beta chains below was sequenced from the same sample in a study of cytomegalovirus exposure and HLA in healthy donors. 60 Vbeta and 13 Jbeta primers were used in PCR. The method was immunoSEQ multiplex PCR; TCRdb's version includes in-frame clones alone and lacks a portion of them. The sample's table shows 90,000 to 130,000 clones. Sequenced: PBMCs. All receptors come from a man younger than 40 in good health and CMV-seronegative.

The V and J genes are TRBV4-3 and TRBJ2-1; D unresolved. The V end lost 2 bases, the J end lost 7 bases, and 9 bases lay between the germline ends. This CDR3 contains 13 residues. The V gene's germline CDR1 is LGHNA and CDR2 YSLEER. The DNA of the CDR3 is TGCGCCAGCAGCCAAAGCCCGCGGAATGAGCAGTTCTTC. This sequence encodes CASSQSPRNEQFF.

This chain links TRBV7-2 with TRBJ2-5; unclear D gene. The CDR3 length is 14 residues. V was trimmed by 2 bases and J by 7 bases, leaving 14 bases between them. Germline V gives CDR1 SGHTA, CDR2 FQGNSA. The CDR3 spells CASSLPSRGGTQYF. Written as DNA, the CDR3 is TGTGCCAGCAGCTTACCTTCAAGAGGTGGGACCCAGTACTTC.

The CDR3 reads CASSLVEVKETQYF. The CDR3 bases are TGTGCCAGCAGCTTAGTTGAGGTTAAAGAGACCCAGTACTTC. This chain joins TRBV7-6 and TRBJ2-5, with unresolved D. From germline, CDR1 is SGHVS and CDR2 FNYEAQ. V was shortened by 1 base and J by 3 bases, with 9 bases between the two germline ends. The CDR3 loop spans 14 amino acids.

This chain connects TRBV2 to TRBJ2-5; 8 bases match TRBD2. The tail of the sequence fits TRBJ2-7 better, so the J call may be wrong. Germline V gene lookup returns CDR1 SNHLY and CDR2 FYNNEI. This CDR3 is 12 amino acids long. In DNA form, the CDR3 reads TGTGCCACCGGGGGGGCCCTCTACGAGCAGTACTTC. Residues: CATGGALYEQYF.

CDR3 DNA: TGCGCCAGCAGCCCCACAGGACTAGCCGGCGGAGAGACCCAGTACTTC. It is translated as CASSPTGLAGGETQYF. The chain is built from TRBV5-1 and TRBJ2-5; 8 bases fit TRBD2. V lost 4 bases, J lost 4 bases, and 12 bases stayed unmatched. CDR1 is SGHRS and CDR2 is YFSETQ in the germline V gene. The CDR3 totals 16 residues.

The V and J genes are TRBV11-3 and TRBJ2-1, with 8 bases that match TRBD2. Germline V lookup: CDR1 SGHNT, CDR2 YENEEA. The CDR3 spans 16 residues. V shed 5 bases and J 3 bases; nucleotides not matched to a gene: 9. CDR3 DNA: TGTGCCAGCAGCCTTGAGCGGGGGTTGGGCTACAATGAGCAGTTCTTC. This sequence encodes CASSLERGLGYNEQFF.

This CDR3 is CASSLAGGPNTDTQYF. The CDR3 region has the DNA TGCGCCAGCAGCTTGGCGGGGGGGCCGAACACAGATACGCAGTATTTT. The chain combines TRBV5-1 with TRBJ2-3, with 8 positions matching TRBD2. V lost 0 bases to trimming and J lost 2 bases; unmatched junction nucleotides: 5. Germline assignment: CDR1 SGHRS and CDR2 YFSETQ. The CDR3 is made up of 16 amino acids.

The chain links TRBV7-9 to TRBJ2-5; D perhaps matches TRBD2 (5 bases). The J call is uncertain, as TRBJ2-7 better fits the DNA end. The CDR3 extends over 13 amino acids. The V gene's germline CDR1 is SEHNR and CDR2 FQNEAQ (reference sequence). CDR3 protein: CASSSRGADEQYF. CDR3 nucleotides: TGTGCCAGCAGCTCCAGAGGAGCGGACGAGCAGTACTTC.

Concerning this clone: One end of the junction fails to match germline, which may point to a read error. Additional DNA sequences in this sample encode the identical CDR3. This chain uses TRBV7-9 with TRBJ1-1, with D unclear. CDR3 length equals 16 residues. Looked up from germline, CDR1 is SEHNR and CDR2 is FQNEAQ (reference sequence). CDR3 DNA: TGTGCCAGCAGCGTATGGGGAGCGTCCGTCGGCACTGAAGCCTTCTTT. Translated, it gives CASSVWGASVGTEAFF.

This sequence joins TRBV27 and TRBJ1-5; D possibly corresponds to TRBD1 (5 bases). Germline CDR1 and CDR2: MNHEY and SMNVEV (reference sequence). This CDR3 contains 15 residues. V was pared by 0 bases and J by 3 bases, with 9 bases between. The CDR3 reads CASSLSGQPNQPQHF. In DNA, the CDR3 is TGTGCCAGCAGTTTATCGGGGCAGCCCAATCAGCCCCAGCATTTT.

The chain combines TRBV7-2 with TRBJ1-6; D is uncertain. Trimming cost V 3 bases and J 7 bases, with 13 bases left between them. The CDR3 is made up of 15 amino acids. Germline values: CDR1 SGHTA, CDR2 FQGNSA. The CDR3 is CASSFFPAANSPLHF. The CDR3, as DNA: TGTGCCAGCAGCTTTTTCCCGGCAGCGAATTCACCCCTCCACTTT.

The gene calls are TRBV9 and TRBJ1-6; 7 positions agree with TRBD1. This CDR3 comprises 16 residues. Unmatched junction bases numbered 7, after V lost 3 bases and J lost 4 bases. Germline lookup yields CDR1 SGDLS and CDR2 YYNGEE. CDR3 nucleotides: TGTGCCAGCAGCGCCCCTAGGGGACAGTATAATTCACCCCTCCACTTT. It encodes CASSAPRGQYNSPLHF.

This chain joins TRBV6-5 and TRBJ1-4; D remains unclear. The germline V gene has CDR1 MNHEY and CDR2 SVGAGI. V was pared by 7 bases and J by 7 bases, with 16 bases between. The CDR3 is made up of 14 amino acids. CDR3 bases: TGTGCCAGCACCCGACACTATCGGGGTGAAAAACTGTTTTTT. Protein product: CASTRHYRGEKLFF.

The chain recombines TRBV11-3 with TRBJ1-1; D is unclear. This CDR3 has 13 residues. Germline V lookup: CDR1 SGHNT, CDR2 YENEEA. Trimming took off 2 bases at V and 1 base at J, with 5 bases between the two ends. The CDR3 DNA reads TGTGCCAGCAGCTTACGGTGGAACACTGAAGCTTTCTTT. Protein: CASSLRWNTEAFF. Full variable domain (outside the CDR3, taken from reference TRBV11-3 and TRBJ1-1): EAGVVQSPRYKIIEKKQPVAFWCNPISGHNTLYWYLQNLGQGPELLIRYENEEAVDDSQLPKDRFSAERLKGVDSTLKIQPAELGDSAVYLCASSLRWNTEAFFGQGTRLTVV.

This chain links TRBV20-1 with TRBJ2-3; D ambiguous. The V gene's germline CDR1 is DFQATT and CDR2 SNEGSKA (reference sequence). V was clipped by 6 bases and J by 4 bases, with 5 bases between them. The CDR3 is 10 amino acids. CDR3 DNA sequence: TGCAGTGCCCGAGCAGATACGCAGTATTTT. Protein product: CSARADTQYF.

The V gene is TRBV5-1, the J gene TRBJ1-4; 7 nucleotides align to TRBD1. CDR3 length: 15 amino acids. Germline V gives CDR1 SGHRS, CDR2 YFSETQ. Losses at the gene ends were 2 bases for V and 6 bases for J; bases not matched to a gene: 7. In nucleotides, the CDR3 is TGCGCCAGCAGCTTCAGGGGGTTTGTAGATGAAAAACTGTTTTTT. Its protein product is CASSFRGFVDEKLFF. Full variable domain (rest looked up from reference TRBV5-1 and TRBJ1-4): KAGVTQTPRYLIKTRGQQVTLSCSPISGHRSVSWYQQTPGQGLQFLFEYFSETQRNKGNFPGRFSGRQFSNSRSEMNVSTLELGDSALYLCASSFRGFVDEKLFFGSGTQLSVL.

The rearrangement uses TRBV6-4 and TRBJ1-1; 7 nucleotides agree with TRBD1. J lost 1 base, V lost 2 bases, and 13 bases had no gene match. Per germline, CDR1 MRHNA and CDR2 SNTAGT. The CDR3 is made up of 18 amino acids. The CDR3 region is CASSDQDREVVGNTEAFF. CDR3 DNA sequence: TGTGCCAGCAGTGACCAAGACAGGGAAGTAGTGGGGAACACTGAAGCTTTCTTT.

In nucleotides, the CDR3 is TGTGCCAGCAGCTTAGTCCCGGGATCCTACGAGCAGTACTTC. Translation gives CASSLVPGSYEQYF. This chain joins TRBV11-2 and TRBJ2-7; D may be TRBD2 (5 bases). Germline lookup yields CDR1 SGHAT and CDR2 FQNNGV. With 1 base removed from V and 1 base from J, the gap between germline ends came to 8 bases. The CDR3 spans 14 residues.